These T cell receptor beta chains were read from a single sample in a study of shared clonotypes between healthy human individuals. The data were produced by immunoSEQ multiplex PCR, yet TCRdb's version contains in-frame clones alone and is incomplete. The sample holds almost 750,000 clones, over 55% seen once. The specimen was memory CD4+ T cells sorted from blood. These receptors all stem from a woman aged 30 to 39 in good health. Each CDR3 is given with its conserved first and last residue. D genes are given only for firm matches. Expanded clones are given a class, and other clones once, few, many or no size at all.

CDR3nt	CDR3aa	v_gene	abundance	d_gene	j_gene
TGCGCCAGCAGCGCCCGACACAGGGGGAAAAACACTGAAGCTTTCTTT	CASSARHRGKNTEAFF	TRBV4-1	once	TRBD1	TRBJ1-1
TGTGCCAGCTCACCACCGGGAGGGTGGGACACTGAAGCTTTCTTT	CASSPPGGWDTEAFF	TRBV18	NA	NA	TRBJ1-1
TGCGCCAGCAGGCACACACCTACGGACTGGGAGCAGTACTTC	CASRHTPTDWEQYF	TRBV4-1	NA	NA	TRBJ2-7
TGCGCCAGCGGGACAGGGACTGGAAACACCATATATTTT	CASGTGTGNTIYF	TRBV5-1	few	TRBD1	TRBJ1-3
TGTGCCAGCAGTGACTCCCTACAGGGTAGGGAGCTGTTTTTT	CASSDSLQGRELFF	TRBV6-4	few	NA	TRBJ2-2
TGTGCCATCAGTGAGTCGAGTCAGGGGGCAGGTGAGCAGTACTTC	CAISESSQGAGEQYF	TRBV10-3	NA	TRBD1	TRBJ2-7
TGTGCCAGTAGTATCGGGTCGGCGGGAGATATCCAAGAGACCCAGTACTTC	CASSIGSAGDIQETQYF	TRBV19	NA	TRBD2	TRBJ2-5
TGTGCCAGCAGCGTAGTTGAGGGAGGCCCCACAGATACGCAGTATTTT	CASSVVEGGPTDTQYF	TRBV9	NA	NA	TRBJ2-3
TGTGCCAGCAGTGAAGATGTATTTTGGGACAGCTCCTACGAGCAGTACTTC	CASSEDVFWDSSYEQYF	TRBV25-1	NA	TRBD1	TRBJ2-7
TGTGCCAGCAGCCGGGGGGGTTACTCTGGGGCCAACGTCCTGACTTTC	CASSRGGYSGANVLTF	TRBV14	NA	TRBD2	TRBJ2-6
TGCGCCAGCAGCTTGGGGGACCGGGACTTCGGGGAGCTGTTTTTT	CASSLGDRDFGELFF	TRBV5-1	few	NA	TRBJ2-2
TGTGCCAGCAGCTTAGCGCTAGCGGGAGGGGACAATGAGCAGTTCTTC	CASSLALAGGDNEQFF	TRBV7-7	once	TRBD2	TRBJ2-1
TGCGCCAGCAGCTTGGTAGACGGACCCGGCAATGAGCAGTTCTTC	CASSLVDGPGNEQFF	TRBV5-1	NA	NA	TRBJ2-1
TGTGCCAGCTCACCATCCGGGACAGCTGCATCTAACTATGGCTACACCTTC	CASSPSGTAASNYGYTF	TRBV18	NA	TRBD1	TRBJ1-2
TGTGCCAGCAGCTTAGGCGGGAGACCCAATAGGCAGTATTTT	CASSLGGRPNRQYF	TRBV5-4	NA	TRBD2	TRBJ2-3
TGTGCCAGCAGCTCGACCAGGGGAGATCAGCCCCAGCATTTT	CASSSTRGDQPQHF	TRBV6-1	NA	NA	TRBJ1-5
TGTGCCAGCAGTGCACAGCGAAATCAGCCCCAGCATTTT	CASSAQRNQPQHF	TRBV6-1	NA	NA	TRBJ1-5
TGTGCCAGCAGTTTTGCAGCGGGACTAGGTGCCAATGAGCAGTTCTTC	CASSFAAGLGANEQFF	TRBV27	NA	TRBD2	TRBJ2-1
TGCGCCAGCAGTGAGTTTTGGTTGGCCAGAGGGGGCGCCTATGGCTACACCTTC	CASSEFWLARGGAYGYTF	TRBV10-1	NA	TRBD1	TRBJ1-2
TGTGCCAGCTCACCACCGGGACTAGCGGGAGGTGTAGATACGCAGTATTTT	CASSPPGLAGGVDTQYF	TRBV18	NA	TRBD2	TRBJ2-3
TGTGCCAGCTCGAAGGTTGTGGCGGGAGGGCCTCTCAATGAGCAGTTCTTC	CASSKVVAGGPLNEQFF	TRBV18	NA	TRBD2	TRBJ2-1
TGTGCCAGCAGCCAACGAGCGGGAGGGGGCGATGAGCAGTTCTTC	CASSQRAGGGDEQFF	TRBV14	NA	TRBD2	TRBJ2-1
TGCGCCAGCAGCTTCACGGACGGGAAATACACAGATACGCAGTATTTT	CASSFTDGKYTDTQYF	TRBV4-1	once	NA	TRBJ2-3
TGTGCCAGCAGCCCGACCGGGACAGAAGAGACCCAGTACTTC	CASSPTGTEETQYF	TRBV7-3	once	TRBD1	TRBJ2-5
TGTGCCAGCTCACCACCCGTCGGGGCGCACACTGAAGCTTTCTTT	CASSPPVGAHTEAFF	TRBV18	NA	NA	TRBJ1-1
TGTGCCAGCTCCCGGGCCGACAGAACTAATGAAAAACTGTTTTTT	CASSRADRTNEKLFF	TRBV6-1	NA	NA	TRBJ1-4
TGTGCCAGCACTCCTTATGTCGGGTTCGACTACGAGCAGTACTTC	CASTPYVGFDYEQYF	TRBV6-5	NA	NA	TRBJ2-7
TGTGCCAGCAGCTCAGGGACTAGCGGGAGGGCTGGAGACGAGCAGTACTTC	CASSSGTSGRAGDEQYF	TRBV5-5	NA	TRBD2	TRBJ2-7
TGTGCCAGCAGCCCAAACAGAGATGGCTACACCTTC	CASSPNRDGYTF	TRBV11-2	NA	NA	TRBJ1-2